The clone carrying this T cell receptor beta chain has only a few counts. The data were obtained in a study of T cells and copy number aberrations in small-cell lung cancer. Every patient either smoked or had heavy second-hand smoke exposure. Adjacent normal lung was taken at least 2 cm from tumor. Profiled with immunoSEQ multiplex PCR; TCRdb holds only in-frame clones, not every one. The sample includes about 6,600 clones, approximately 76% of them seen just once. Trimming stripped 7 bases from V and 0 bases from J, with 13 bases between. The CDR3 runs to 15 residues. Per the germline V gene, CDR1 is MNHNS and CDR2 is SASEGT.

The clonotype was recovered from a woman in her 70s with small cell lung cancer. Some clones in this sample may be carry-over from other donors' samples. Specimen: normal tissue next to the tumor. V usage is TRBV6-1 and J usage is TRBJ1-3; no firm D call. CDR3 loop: CASTETLSSGNTIYF. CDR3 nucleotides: TGTGCCAGCACTGAGACTCTCAGCTCTGGAAACACCATATATTTT.